This T cell receptor beta chain emerged from a study of cytomegalovirus exposure and HLA in healthy donors (dated by TCRdb to the late 2010s). Turning to the overall study: According to a later analysis, the roughly 130 validation repertoires were produced on the same platform as the roughly 600 repertoires of the first cohort. The study combined high-throughput TCR immunosequencing, statistical association of individual TCRs with disease status, and machine learning to predict cytomegalovirus infection status. The study was designed to test whether signatures of past pathogen exposure could be identified by cataloging public T cell receptors. In addition to the first cohort of around 670 subjects, a separate validation cohort of 130 or so different subjects was used.

The CDR3 goes from the cysteine to the phenylalanine over 12 residues. Solely the CDR3 DNA is kept, with 36 bases framed from the first base. CDR1 and CDR2 are read off the germline V gene as MDHEN and SYDVKM. V loses 2 bases, J loses 4 bases, and the germline ends lie 3 bases apart. On the study overall, not on this receptor specifically: A later analysis found that TCRs clustered in the first cohort also tended to co-occur in the 120 validation repertoires, with 90% to 95% of cluster scores above 0. All 120 or so repertoires were used to score co-occurrence in the validation cohort in a later analysis, because that analysis had no HLA typing for the cohort. In both the original and validation cohorts, the classifier was reported to diagnose cytomegalovirus status with high specificity and sensitivity. Across donors, most TCR sequences were observed very rarely, whereas some public TCRs were present in many individuals. It was suggested by the authors that the approach could potentially be generalized to other disease states and immunological phenotypes. A total of 150 or so TCR beta chains were listed by the study as associated with cytomegalovirus. In vitro tests confirmed that a few of the cytomegalovirus-associated TCR beta chains recognize cytomegalovirus antigens.

The sample holds a few counts of this clone. No cognate antigen has been identified for it. No per-base quality is available; no much larger clone lies one base away. The receptor library was made with the immunoSEQ multiplex PCR assay. Under the source paper's analysis protocol: A statistical classification framework was built for diagnosing cytomegalovirus status from the catalog of TCR beta chain sequences. TCRdb holds this immuneACCESS table with in-frame rearrangements only. Some clones are missing; in checked studies, unresolved V genes explain under half, and the rest has no known cause. V and J calls and clone size are as listed in that table; D and trimming were resolved from the DNA. For this sample the table gives about 150,000 clones, of which 87% were detected only once. 4.5% of the sample is taken by the ten largest. Separate from the approximately 670-subject first cohort, the validation cohort of 90 to 150 subjects was the group to which the donors belonged.

This sequence uses TRBV28 and TRBJ1-5, with the D gene too uncertain to name. Sequenced sample: PBMCs. This clonotype was obtained from a man aged 18 to 30 in good health and CMV-seropositive. The CDR3 loop reads CASSLPNQPQHF. The DNA sequence reads TGTGCCAGCAGTTTACCTAATCAGCCCCAGCATTTT.